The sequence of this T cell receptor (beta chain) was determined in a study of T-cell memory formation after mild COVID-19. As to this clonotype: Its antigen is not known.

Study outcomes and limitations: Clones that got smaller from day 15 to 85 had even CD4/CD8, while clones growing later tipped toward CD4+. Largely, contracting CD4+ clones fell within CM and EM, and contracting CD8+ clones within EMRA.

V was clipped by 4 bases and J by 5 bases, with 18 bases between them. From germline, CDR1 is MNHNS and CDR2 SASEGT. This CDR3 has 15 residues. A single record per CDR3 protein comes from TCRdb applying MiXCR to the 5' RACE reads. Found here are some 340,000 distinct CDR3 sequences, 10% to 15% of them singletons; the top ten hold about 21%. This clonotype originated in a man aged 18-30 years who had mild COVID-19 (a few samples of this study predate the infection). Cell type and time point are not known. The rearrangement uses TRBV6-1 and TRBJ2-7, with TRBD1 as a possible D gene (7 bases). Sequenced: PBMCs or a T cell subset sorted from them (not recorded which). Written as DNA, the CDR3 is TGTGCCAGCAGTGGGACCGGAGGGGGCCAGCACGAGCAGTACTTC. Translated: CASSGTGGGQHEQYF.